These 27 T cell receptor beta chains were all obtained from the same sample, sequenced in a study of blood T cell repertoires in COVID-19. TCRdb keeps only in-frame clones here, not all; method: immunoSEQ multiplex PCR. The data hold 250,000 or so clones, with approximately 89% observed a single time. Sequenced input: PBMCs or T cells enriched from blood (not recorded which). The source is a man in his forties who had been exposed to COVID-19.

V is TRBV21-1 and J is TRBJ2-7; TRBD2, the table's D call, lacks a check against the DNA. TRBV21-1 is flagged as a pseudogene. The length of the CDR3 is 16 residues. CDR3 DNA: TGTGCCAGCAGCAAAGAAGAAGGTCGGCTAGCACACGAGCAGTACTTC. Its translation: CASSKEEGRLAHEQYF.

The chain is built from TRBV6-2 or TRBV6-3 and TRBJ2-7; D gene ambiguous. The germline V gene has CDR1 MNHEY and CDR2 SVGEGT. V was pared by 5 bases and J by 3 bases, with 17 bases between. There are 15 residues in the CDR3. The CDR3 coding sequence is TGTGCCAGCAGTGACACACTCCAAGGTTTCTACGAGCAGTACTTC. Translated, it gives CASSDTLQGFYEQYF.

The V and J genes are TRBV14 and TRBJ1-2, with TRBD1 identical over 9 bases. V dropped 3 bases and J dropped 7; count of bases not matched to a gene: 6. Per germline, CDR1 SGHDN and CDR2 FVKESK. The CDR3 extends over 14 amino acids. The CDR3 loop reads CASSQGTGWAGYTF. DNA of the CDR3: TGTGCCAGCAGCCAGGGGACAGGGTGGGCTGGCTACACCTTC.

The rearrangement joins TRBV28 to TRBJ2-5; TRBD2 agrees at 13 bases. The CDR3 contains 16 residues. The V segment lost 3 bases and the J segment 6 bases; nucleotides outside the gene matches: 7. Germline CDR1 reads MDHEN; CDR2 reads SYDVKM. CDR3 amino acids: CASSFAGTSGIQTQYF. The CDR3 DNA follows: TGTGCCAGCAGTTTCGCCGGGACTAGCGGGATACAGACCCAGTACTTC.

This chain links TRBV19 with TRBJ2-7, with 12 bases identical to TRBD2. Looked up from germline, CDR1 is LNHDA and CDR2 is SQIVND (reference sequence). V lost 3 bases and J lost 2; bases outside the gene matches: 8. The CDR3 is made up of 17 amino acids. The CDR3 reads CASSITSGRYPAYEQYF. The CDR3 region has the DNA TGTGCCAGTAGTATCACTAGCGGGAGGTACCCCGCCTACGAGCAGTACTTC.

The V and J genes are TRBV7-9 and TRBJ2-3; possible D gene TRBD2, 5 bases. This CDR3 comprises 16 residues. Trimming shortened V by 7 bases and J by 2 bases, and 19 bases separated the two germline ends. Germline CDR1 and CDR2: SEHNR and FQNEAQ (reference sequence). This CDR3 reads CASTLNDADYTDTQYF. The CDR3 DNA reads TGTGCCAGCACCCTGAACGACGCAGACTACACAGATACGCAGTATTTT.

This clone was seen once. The gene calls are TRBV19 and TRBJ1-4; 8 nucleotides agree with TRBD1. With V trimmed by 10 bases and J by 5 bases, 3 bases remained unmatched. This CDR3 region has 12 residues. The germline gives CDR1 LNHDA, CDR2 SQIVND (reference sequence). For the CDR3, the DNA is TGTGCCACCAGGGGGCTCAATGAAAAACTGTTTTTT. Translated, it gives CATRGLNEKLFF.

This clone showed up just a few times. The V and J genes are TRBV27 and TRBJ2-2; TRBD2 might be the D (6 bases). The ends were cut back, 6 bases at V and 1 base at J, with 12 bases in the middle. The CDR3 runs to 15 residues. The germline V gene has CDR1 MNHEY and CDR2 SMNVEV (reference sequence). CDR3: CASRDYRKNTGELFF. CDR3 in DNA: TGTGCCAGCAGGGACTACAGGAAGAACACCGGGGAGCTGTTTTTT.

The chain couples TRBV5-8 to TRBJ2-7; D possibly corresponds to TRBD1 (6 bases). There are 13 residues in the CDR3. CDR1 is SGHTS and CDR2 is YDEGEE in the germline V gene. The germline V and J ends were trimmed by 6 bases and 9 bases, with 19 bases remaining between them. The chain's CDR3 is CASTGALWFLQYF. As DNA, the CDR3 is TGTGCCAGCACAGGGGCCCTGTGGTTCCTGCAGTACTTC.

The V gene is TRBV28, the J gene TRBJ1-5, with a possible D match to TRBD1 (5 bases). CDR1 and CDR2 from the germline V gene are MDHEN and SYDVKM. The CDR3 runs to 12 residues. Trimming removed 11 bases from V and 1 base from J, with 9 bases in between. The CDR3 DNA is TGTGCCGTGGGGCTAAGCAATCAGCCCCAGCATTTT. Its protein product is CAVGLSNQPQHF.

This chain links TRBV6-2 or TRBV6-3 with TRBJ1-4; tentative D call: TRBD1 (5 bases). The CDR3 length is 12 residues. V lost 5 bases, J lost 8 bases, and 9 bases lay in between. Germline CDR1 MNHEY, CDR2 SVGEGT. As DNA, the CDR3 is TGTGCCAGCAGTCAGGGTAAAGAAAAACTGTTTTTT. As protein: CASSQGKEKLFF.

V gene TRBV7-9 combines with J gene TRBJ1-4, with TRBD1 as a possible D gene (6 bases). CDR1 is SEHNR, CDR2 FQNEAQ, per germline (reference sequence). There are 14 residues in the CDR3. Trimming removed 8 bases from V and 7 bases from J, with 17 bases in between. The CDR3 spells CASGNAGAGEKLFF. CDR3 bases: TGTGCCAGCGGGAACGCGGGGGCAGGTGAAAAACTGTTTTTT.

This chain joins TRBV30 and TRBJ2-1; a possible D gene is TRBD1 (5 bases). V lost 0 bases to trimming and J lost 9 bases, with 12 bases between them. This CDR3 spans 13 amino acids. Germline V lookup: CDR1 GTSNPN, CDR2 SVGIG (reference sequence). The CDR3 nucleotides read TGTGCCTGGAGTGTAGTCAGGGCCCCTGAGCAGTTCTTC. Translated: CAWSVVRAPEQFF.

Points on this clone: It is unclear where the CDR3 begins or ends on the DNA, so no DNA is shown, and the CDR3 is as TCRdb lists it. The chain employs TRBV2 and TRBJ2-7; TRBD2 reflects the table's D call only, with no check against the DNA. Looked up from germline, CDR1 is SNHLY and CDR2 is FYNNEI. Termini included, the CDR3 measures 14 amino acids. The CDR3 loop is CASILAEGSYEQYF.

The chain is built from TRBV28 and TRBJ1-2; maybe TRBD1 (6 bases). V was clipped by 1 base and J by 8 bases, with 14 bases between them. The length of the CDR3 is 14 residues. Germline CDR1 is MDHEN and CDR2 is SYDVKM. The CDR3 coding sequence is TGTGCCAGCAGTTTATATTTCGGGGGGCGAGGCTACACCTTC. As protein: CASSLYFGGRGYTF.

The J gene is TRBJ1-5, the V gene TRBV19, with TRBD1 identical over 10 bases. The CDR3 is 16 residues long. V was pared by 1 base and J by 6 bases, with 6 bases of the junction left unmatched. The germline CDR1 and CDR2 sequences are LNHDA and SQIVND (reference sequence). The DNA for the CDR3 is TGTGCCAGTAGTATAGGCCGGGACAGGGGTATTCAGCCCCAGCATTTT. Residues: CASSIGRDRGIQPQHF.

This chain uses TRBV2 with TRBJ1-5; TRBD1 is a possible D gene (6 bases). Germline CDR1 is SNHLY and CDR2 is FYNNEI. V was pared by 3 bases and J by 4 bases, with 10 bases between. CDR3 length: 14 amino acids. CDR3 nucleotides: TGTGCCAGCAGTGACATAGGGGGAAATCAGCCCCAGCATTTT. Its protein is CASSDIGGNQPQHF.

The CDR3 DNA sequence: TGTGCCAGCAGTCCTACCTTAGCGGGAGAGGGGGACGAGCAGTACTTC. This gives the protein CASSPTLAGEGDEQYF. The chain links TRBV28 to TRBJ2-7, with 9 bases matching TRBD2. CDR1 and CDR2 from the germline V gene are MDHEN and SYDVKM. The CDR3 runs 16 residues. V trimming: 5 bases; J trimming: 5 bases; junction bases outside the gene matches: 13. Together with reference TRBV28 and TRBJ2-7, the CDR3 gives the full variable domain: DVKVTQSSRYLVKRTGEKVFLECVQDMDHENMFWYRQDPGLGLRLIYFSYDVKMKEKGDIPEGYSVSREKKERFSLILESASTNQTSMYLCASSPTLAGEGDEQYFGPGTRLTVT.

The chain recombines TRBV7-3 with TRBJ2-4, with 7 bases lining up with TRBD2. Unmatched junction bases numbered 3, after V lost 0 bases and J lost 4 bases. This CDR3 has 15 residues. Germline V gene sequence: CDR1 SGHTA, CDR2 FQGTGA. This CDR3 reads CASSLTASGKNIQYF. The CDR3 nucleotides are TGTGCCAGCAGCTTAACTGCTAGCGGTAAAAACATTCAGTACTTC.

The chain employs TRBV19 and TRBJ2-5, with D possibly being TRBD1 (6 bases). Trimming left V 6 bases short and J 4 bases short, with 15 bases between. The CDR3 runs 14 residues. Germline CDR1 and CDR2: LNHDA and SQIVND (reference sequence). CDR3 nucleotide sequence: TGTGCCAGTAGCCTAGGACAGCTCTCAGAGACCCAGTACTTC. Protein: CASSLGQLSETQYF.

V usage is TRBV7-9 and J usage is TRBJ2-3; 8 bases align to TRBD2. V was clipped by 2 bases and J by 0 bases; unmatched bases: 1. This CDR3 comprises 15 residues. The germline gives CDR1 SEHNR, CDR2 FQNEAQ (reference sequence). CDR3 residues: CASSLTSGSTDTQYF. DNA of the CDR3: TGTGCCAGCAGCTTAACTAGCGGTAGCACAGATACGCAGTATTTT.

The V gene is TRBV5-1, the J gene TRBJ1-2, with D possibly being TRBD1 (5 bases). This CDR3 is built from 15 residues. CDR1 and CDR2 from the germline V gene are SGHRS and YFSETQ. The V and J ends lost 0 bases and 1 base respectively, with 10 bases between them. CDR3 nucleotides: TGCGCCAGCAGCTTGGCCCAGGGCGATAACTATGGCTACACCTTC. Its protein is CASSLAQGDNYGYTF. Filled out from reference TRBV5-1 and TRBJ1-2, the complete variable domain reads KAGVTQTPRYLIKTRGQQVTLSCSPISGHRSVSWYQQTPGQGLQFLFEYFSETQRNKGNFPGRFSGRQFSNSRSEMNVSTLELGDSALYLCASSLAQGDNYGYTFGSGTRLTVV.

The rearrangement uses TRBV28 and TRBJ2-1, with D hard to call. The CDR3 sequence is 12 residues long. Germline V gives CDR1 MDHEN, CDR2 SYDVKM. Trimming removed 5 bases from V and 7 bases from J, with 9 bases in between. CDR3 region: CASSHSSNEQFF. DNA for the CDR3: TGTGCCAGCAGTCATAGCAGTAATGAGCAGTTCTTC.

The chain employs TRBV14 and TRBJ1-4; D remains ambiguous. V lost 0 bases to trimming and J lost 15 bases, with 11 bases between them. Germline CDR1 SGHDN, CDR2 FVKESK. The CDR3 has 12 residues. CDR3: CASSQDHSMVFF. CDR3 nucleotide sequence: TGTGCCAGCAGCCAAGACCACAGTATGGTGTTTTTT.

The CDR3 sequence is CAWSVREVFQDTQYF. DNA of the CDR3: TGTGCCTGGAGTGTTAGGGAGGTCTTCCAAGATACGCAGTATTTT. V gene TRBV30 combines with J gene TRBJ2-3; tentative D call: TRBD2 (6 bases). The CDR3 is 15 residues long. Germline CDR1 reads GTSNPN; CDR2 reads SVGIG (reference sequence). Trimming took off 0 bases at V and 5 bases at J, with 15 bases between the two ends.

This chain connects TRBV4-1 to TRBJ2-7, with D possibly TRBD2 on 6 matching bases. CDR3 length: 14 amino acids. Trimming stripped 4 bases from V and 2 bases from J, with 12 bases between. Germline CDR1 and CDR2: MGHRA and YSYEKL. The CDR3 DNA reads TGCGCCAGCAGCCCCGGGGGTCCCCCCTACGAGCAGTACTTC. This translates into CASSPGGPPYEQYF.

The V gene is TRBV5-1, the J gene TRBJ1-1; 7 bases are a match to TRBD1. Unmatched junction bases numbered 8, after V lost 7 bases and J lost 5 bases. The CDR3 is made up of 13 amino acids. Germline V CDR1 and CDR2: SGHRS, YFSETQ. CDR3 bases: TGCGCCAGCGGACAGCAGGGGGAGACTGAAGCTTTCTTT. It codes for CASGQQGETEAFF. Full variable domain (remainder filled in from reference TRBV5-1 and TRBJ1-1): KAGVTQTPRYLIKTRGQQVTLSCSPISGHRSVSWYQQTPGQGLQFLFEYFSETQRNKGNFPGRFSGRQFSNSRSEMNVSTLELGDSALYLCASGQQGETEAFFGQGTRLTVV.